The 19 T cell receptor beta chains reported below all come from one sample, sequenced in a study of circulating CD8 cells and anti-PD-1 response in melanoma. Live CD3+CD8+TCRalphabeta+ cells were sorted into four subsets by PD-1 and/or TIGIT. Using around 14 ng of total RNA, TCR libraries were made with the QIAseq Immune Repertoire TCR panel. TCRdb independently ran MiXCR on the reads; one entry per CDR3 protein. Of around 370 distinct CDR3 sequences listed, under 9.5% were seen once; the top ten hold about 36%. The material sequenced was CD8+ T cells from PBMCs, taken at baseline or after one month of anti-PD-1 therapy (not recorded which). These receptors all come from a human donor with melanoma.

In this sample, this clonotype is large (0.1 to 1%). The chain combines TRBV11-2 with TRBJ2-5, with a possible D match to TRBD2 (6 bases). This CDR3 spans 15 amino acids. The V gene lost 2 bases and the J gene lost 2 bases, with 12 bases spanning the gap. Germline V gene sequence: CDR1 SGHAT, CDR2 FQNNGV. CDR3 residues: CASSLFGSGQETQYF. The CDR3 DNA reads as TGTGCCAGCAGCTTATTTGGTAGCGGACAAGAGACCCAGTACTTC.

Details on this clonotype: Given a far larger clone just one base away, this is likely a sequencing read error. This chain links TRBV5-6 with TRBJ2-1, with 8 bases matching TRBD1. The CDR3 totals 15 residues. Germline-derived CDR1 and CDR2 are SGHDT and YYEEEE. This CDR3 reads CASSAPGGTNNGQFF. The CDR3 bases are TGTGCCAGTAGTGCCCCAGGGGGCACCAACAATGGGCAGTTCTTC.

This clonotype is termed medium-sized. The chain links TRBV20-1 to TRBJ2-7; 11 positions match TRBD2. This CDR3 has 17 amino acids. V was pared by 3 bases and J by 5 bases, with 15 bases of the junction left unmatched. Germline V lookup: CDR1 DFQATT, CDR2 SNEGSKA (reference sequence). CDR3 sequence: CSARTILGTSGRDEQYF. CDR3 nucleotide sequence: TGCAGTGCTAGGACGATTCTAGGGACTAGCGGAAGGGACGAGCAGTACTTC.

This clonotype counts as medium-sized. The CDR3 DNA reads TGTGCCAGCAGCCCCCGGACTAGCGGGAATGTGGACAATGAGCAGTTCTTC. Translating it yields CASSPRTSGNVDNEQFF. The chain joins TRBV7-8 to TRBJ2-1; 12 bases are shared with TRBD2. J gave up 5 bases and V 5 bases, and 10 bases lay outside the gene matches. This CDR3 region has 17 residues. The germline V gene encodes CDR1 SGHVS and CDR2 FQNEAQ.

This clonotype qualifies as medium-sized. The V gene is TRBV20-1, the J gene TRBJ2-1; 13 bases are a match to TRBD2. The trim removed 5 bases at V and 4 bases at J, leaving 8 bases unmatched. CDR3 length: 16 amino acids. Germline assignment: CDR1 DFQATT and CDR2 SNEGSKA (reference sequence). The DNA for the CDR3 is TGCAGTGCTCCAGGACTAGCGGGAGCCCTTTACAATGAGCAGTTCTTC. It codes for CSAPGLAGALYNEQFF.

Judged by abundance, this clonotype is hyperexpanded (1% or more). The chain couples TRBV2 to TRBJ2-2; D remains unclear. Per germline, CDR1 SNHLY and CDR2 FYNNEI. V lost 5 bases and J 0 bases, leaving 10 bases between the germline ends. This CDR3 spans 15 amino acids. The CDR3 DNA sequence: TGTGCCAGCAGTACCTCACCAACGAACACCGGGGAGCTGTTTTTT. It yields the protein CASSTSPTNTGELFF.

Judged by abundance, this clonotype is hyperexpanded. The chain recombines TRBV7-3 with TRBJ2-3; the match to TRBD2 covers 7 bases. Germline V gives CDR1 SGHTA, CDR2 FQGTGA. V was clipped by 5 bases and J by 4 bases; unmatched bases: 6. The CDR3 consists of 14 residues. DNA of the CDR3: TGTGCCAGCAGCCCCGCGGCGGGAGCAGATACGCAGTATTTT. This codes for CASSPAAGADTQYF.

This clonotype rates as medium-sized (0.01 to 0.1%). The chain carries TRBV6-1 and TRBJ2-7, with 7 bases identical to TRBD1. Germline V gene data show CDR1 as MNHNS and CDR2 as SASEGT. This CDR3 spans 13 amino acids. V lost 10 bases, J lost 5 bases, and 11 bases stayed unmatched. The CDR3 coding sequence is TGTGCCACCGCGAGACAGGGATGGGACGAGCAGTACTTC. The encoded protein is CATARQGWDEQYF.

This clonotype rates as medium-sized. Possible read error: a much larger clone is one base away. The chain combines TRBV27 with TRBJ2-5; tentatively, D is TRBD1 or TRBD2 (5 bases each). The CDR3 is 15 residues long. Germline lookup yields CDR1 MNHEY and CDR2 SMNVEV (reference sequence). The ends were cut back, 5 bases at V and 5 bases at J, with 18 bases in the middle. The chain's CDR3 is CASSPTGTYGETQYF. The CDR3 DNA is TGTGCCAGCAGTCCAACCGGGACCTACGGCGAGACCCAGTACTTC.

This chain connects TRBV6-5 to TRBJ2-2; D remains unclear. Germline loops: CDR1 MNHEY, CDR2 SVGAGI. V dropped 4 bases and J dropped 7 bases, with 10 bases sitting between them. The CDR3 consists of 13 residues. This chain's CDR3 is CASSWNIGGELFF. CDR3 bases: TGTGCCAGCAGTTGGAACATAGGCGGGGAGCTGTTTTTT.

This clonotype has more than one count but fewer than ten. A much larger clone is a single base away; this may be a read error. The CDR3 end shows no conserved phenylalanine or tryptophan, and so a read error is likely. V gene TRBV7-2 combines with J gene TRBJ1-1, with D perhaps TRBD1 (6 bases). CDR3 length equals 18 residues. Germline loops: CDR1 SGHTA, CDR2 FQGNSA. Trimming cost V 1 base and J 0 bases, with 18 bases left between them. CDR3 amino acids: CASSLEGRAGDMNTEAFL. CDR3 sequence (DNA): TGTGCCAGCAGCTTAGAGGGCAGGGCAGGGGACATGAACACTGAAGCTTTCCTC.

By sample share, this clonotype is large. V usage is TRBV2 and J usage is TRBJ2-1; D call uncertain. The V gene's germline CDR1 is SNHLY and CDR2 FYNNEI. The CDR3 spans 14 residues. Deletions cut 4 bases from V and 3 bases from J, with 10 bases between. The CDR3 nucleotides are TGTGCCAGCAGTGTGCTAGACCTCTACAATGAGCAGTTCTTC. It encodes CASSVLDLYNEQFF.

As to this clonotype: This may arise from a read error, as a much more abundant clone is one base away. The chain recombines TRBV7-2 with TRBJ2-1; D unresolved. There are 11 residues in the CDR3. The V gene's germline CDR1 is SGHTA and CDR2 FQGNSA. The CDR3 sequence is CASRIMDEQCF. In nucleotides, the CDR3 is TGTGCCAGCAGGATAATGGATGAGCAGTGCTTC.

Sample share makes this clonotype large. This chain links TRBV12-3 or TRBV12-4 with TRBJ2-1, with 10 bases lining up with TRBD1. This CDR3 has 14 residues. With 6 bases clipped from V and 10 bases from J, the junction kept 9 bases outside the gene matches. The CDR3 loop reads CASRAGTGVGEQFF. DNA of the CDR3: TGTGCCAGCAGAGCCGGGACAGGGGTCGGGGAGCAGTTCTTC.

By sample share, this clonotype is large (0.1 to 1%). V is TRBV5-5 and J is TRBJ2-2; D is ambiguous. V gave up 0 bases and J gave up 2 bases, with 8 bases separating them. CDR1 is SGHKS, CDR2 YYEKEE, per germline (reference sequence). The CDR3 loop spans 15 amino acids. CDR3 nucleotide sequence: TGTGCCAGCAGCTTGGGCCGAACTAACACCGGGGAGCTGTTTTTT. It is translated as CASSLGRTNTGELFF.

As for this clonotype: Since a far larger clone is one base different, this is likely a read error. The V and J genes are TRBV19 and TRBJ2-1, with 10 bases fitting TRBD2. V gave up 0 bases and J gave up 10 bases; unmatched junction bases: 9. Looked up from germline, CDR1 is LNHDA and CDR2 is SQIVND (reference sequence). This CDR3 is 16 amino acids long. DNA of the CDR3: TGTGCCAGTAGTATAGATATGACTAGCGGGTCCTACGAGCAGTTCTTC. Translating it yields CASSIDMTSGSYEQFF.

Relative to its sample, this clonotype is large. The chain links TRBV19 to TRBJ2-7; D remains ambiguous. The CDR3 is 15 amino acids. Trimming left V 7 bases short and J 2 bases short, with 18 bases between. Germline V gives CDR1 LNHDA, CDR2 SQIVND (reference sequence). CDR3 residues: CASKPALGSAYEQYF. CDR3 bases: TGTGCCAGTAAACCCGCCTTGGGGTCTGCCTACGAGCAGTACTTC.

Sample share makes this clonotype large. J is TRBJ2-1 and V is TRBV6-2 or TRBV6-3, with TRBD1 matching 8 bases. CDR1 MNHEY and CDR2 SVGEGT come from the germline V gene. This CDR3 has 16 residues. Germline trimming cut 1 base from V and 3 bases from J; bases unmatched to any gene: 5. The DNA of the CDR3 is TGTGCCAGCAGTTACTTTCCGGGACAGGTCTACAATGAGCAGTTCTTC. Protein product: CASSYFPGQVYNEQFF.

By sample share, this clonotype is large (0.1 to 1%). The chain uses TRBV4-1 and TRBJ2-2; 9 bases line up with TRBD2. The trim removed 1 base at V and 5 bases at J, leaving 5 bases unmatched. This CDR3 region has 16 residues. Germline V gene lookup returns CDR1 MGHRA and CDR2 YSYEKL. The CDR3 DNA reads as TGCGCCAGCAGCCAAGTGCAGCTAGCGGGAACCGGGGAGCTGTTTTTT. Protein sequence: CASSQVQLAGTGELFF.